The rows below give T cell receptor beta chains drawn from one sample of a study of a mutant IDH1 vaccine in newly diagnosed glioma. Sequenced by immunoSEQ multiplex PCR; TCRdb stores in-frame clones only, minus some. The sample shows around 88,000 clones, roughly 75% of them seen only once. The sample consisted of PBMCs, taken from a glioma patient treated with radiotherapy, temozolomide or both. The receptors stem from a man between 35 and 55 years old with glioma. Both conserved end residues are part of each CDR3. Each record gives: clone size, V gene, J gene, D gene, CDR3 protein, CDR3 DNA. The D gene is left open where the match is weak. Size is omitted from some rows. Given values are once, few, many or a class for expanded clones.

-	TRBV5-6	TRBJ2-3	-	CATFSTSQDTQYF	TGTGCCACCTTCTCCACTAGTCAAGATACGCAGTATTTT
-	TRBV7-2	TRBJ1-2	-	CASSRSPIANYGYTF	TGTGCCAGCAGTAGGTCCCCCATAGCTAACTATGGCTACACCTTC
-	TRBV25-1	TRBJ1-2	-	CASSVNTGYGYTF	TGTGCCAGCAGTGTGAACACAGGATATGGCTACACCTTC
-	TRBV19	TRBJ1-5	-	CASSIDGGTQPQHF	TGTGCCAGTAGTATAGATGGGGGTACTCAGCCCCAGCATTTT
-	TRBV5-6	TRBJ2-2	-	CASSLVDTGELFF	TGTGCCAGCAGCTTGGTCGACACCGGGGAGCTGTTTTTT
-	TRBV6-4	TRBJ2-7	TRBD1	CASSDSDRAWDYEQYF	TGTGCCAGCAGTGATTCGGACAGGGCATGGGACTACGAGCAGTACTTC
-	TRBV19	TRBJ2-1	TRBD2	CASSPPGGWNEQFF	TGTGCCAGTAGTCCCCCGGGAGGGTGGAATGAGCAGTTCTTC
-	TRBV5-4	TRBJ2-5	-	CASSLSSGRETQYF	TGTGCCAGCAGCTTGAGTTCAGGGAGGGAGACCCAGTACTTC
-	TRBV7-8	TRBJ2-7	-	CASSLARTGPTYEQYF	TGTGCCAGCAGCTTAGCAAGGACGGGACCGACCTACGAGCAGTACTTC
-	TRBV21-1	TRBJ1-3	-	CASSSRGAPGNTIYF	TGTGCCAGCAGCTCTCGCGGGGCGCCTGGAAACACCATATATTTT
-	TRBV5-6	TRBJ2-7	-	CASSSGQTYEQYF	TGTGCCAGCAGCTCGGGGCAGACCTACGAGCAGTACTTC
-	TRBV11-2	TRBJ2-7	-	CASSLGRGYEQYF	TGTGCCAGCAGCTTAGGGCGGGGTTACGAGCAGTACTTC
-	TRBV6-5	TRBJ1-2	TRBD1	CASNPQGAGNYGYTF	TGTGCCAGCAACCCACAGGGGGCCGGTAACTATGGCTACACCTTC
-	TRBV28	TRBJ1-1	-	CASSLGNTEAFF	TGTGCCAGCAGTTTGGGGAACACTGAAGCTTTCTTT
-	TRBV2	TRBJ2-5	TRBD1	CASRRDRGGQETQYF	TGTGCCAGCAGGCGGGACAGGGGAGGGCAAGAGACCCAGTACTTC
-	TRBV10-2	TRBJ1-1	TRBD1	CASRGTGASGTEAFF	TGCGCCAGCAGAGGGACAGGGGCCAGTGGCACTGAAGCTTTCTTT
-	TRBV18	TRBJ2-1	-	CASSPVYPNEQFF	TGTGCCAGCTCACCCGTGTACCCTAATGAGCAGTTCTTC
-	TRBV5-4	TRBJ1-2	TRBD1	CASSLEGQGRGYTF	TGTGCCAGCAGCTTGGAGGGACAGGGCAGAGGCTACACCTTC
-	TRBV6-5	TRBJ2-5	-	CASRRTLAIQETQYF	TGTGCCAGCAGGCGTACCCTAGCAATCCAAGAGACCCAGTACTTC
-	TRBV10-1	TRBJ2-5	-	CASSRDEVGETQYF	TGCGCCAGCAGCCGGGACGAGGTAGGAGAGACCCAGTACTTC
-	TRBV5-4	TRBJ2-7	TRBD2	CASSLGLAVPAGEQYF	TGTGCCAGCAGCTTGGGCCTAGCGGTCCCGGCGGGCGAGCAGTACTTC
-	TRBV19	TRBJ1-2	-	CASSEDLDYGYTF	TGTGCCAGTTCCGAGGACCTTGACTATGGCTACACCTTC
-	TRBV6-5	TRBJ1-1	-	CASSYNVNTEAFF	TGTGCCAGCAGTTACAACGTGAACACTGAAGCTTTCTTT
-	TRBV19	TRBJ2-3	TRBD1	CASSIMTGPDTQYF	TGTGCCAGTAGTATTATGACAGGGCCGGATACGCAGTATTTT
-	TRBV7-2	TRBJ2-7	TRBD1	CASSLIRTGGYEQYF	TGTGCCAGCAGCTTAATACGAACAGGGGGCTACGAGCAGTACTTC
once	TRBV10-3	TRBJ2-1	-	CAISEVSTLINEQFF	TGTGCCATCAGTGAGGTTTCGACCTTGATAAATGAGCAGTTCTTC
once	TRBV11-2	TRBJ1-6	TRBD1	CASSYPQGSYNSPLHF	TGTGCCAGCAGCTATCCACAGGGGTCTTATAATTCACCCCTCCACTTT
-	TRBV6-6	TRBJ2-3	-	CASTGGPGGTDTQYF	TGTGCCAGCACCGGGGGGCCGGGGGGCACAGATACGCAGTATTTT
-	TRBV6-5	TRBJ2-7	-	CASADTAYEQYF	TGTGCCAGCGCGGACACCGCCTACGAGCAGTACTTC
-	TRBV7-9	TRBJ1-3	-	CASSLDGLSGNTIYF	TGTGCCAGCAGCCTAGACGGCCTCTCTGGAAACACCATATATTTT
-	TRBV7-2	TRBJ2-6	TRBD1	CASSRTGAGANVLTF	TGTGCCAGCAGCCGGACAGGGGCCGGGGCCAACGTCCTGACTTTC
-	TRBV5-1	TRBJ2-7	-	CASSLDAASSYAQYF	TGCGCCAGCAGCTTGGATGCAGCGTCTAGCTACGCGCAGTACTTC
-	TRBV7-8	TRBJ2-7	-	CASSSRGIGLRYEQYF	TGTGCCAGCAGCTCAAGAGGTATAGGGCTAAGGTACGAGCAGTACTTC
-	TRBV27	TRBJ1-2	TRBD1	CASKRGTGGAVGYTF	TGTGCCAGCAAGAGGGGGACAGGAGGGGCGGTTGGCTACACCTTC
-	TRBV27	TRBJ2-1	-	CASSLWDSNNEQFF	TGTGCCAGCAGTTTGTGGGACTCAAACAATGAGCAGTTCTTC
-	TRBV30	TRBJ1-4	TRBD1	CAWSAATGPNEKLFF	TGTGCCTGGAGTGCCGCGACAGGGCCGAATGAAAAACTGTTTTTT
-	TRBV11-2	TRBJ2-1	TRBD2	CASSLQSPAGGRNEQFF	TGTGCCAGCAGCCTTCAGAGCCCTGCGGGGGGGAGGAATGAGCAGTTCTTC
-	TRBV29-1	TRBJ2-4	TRBD1	CSATRDRDQYF	TGCAGCGCTACCCGGGACAGGGATCAGTACTTC
few	TRBV21-1	TRBJ2-7	-	CASTQPPSGEPGCEQYF	TGTGCCAGCACCCAACCCCCTAGCGGGGAGCCGGGCTGCGAGCAGTACTTC
-	TRBV19	TRBJ1-2	TRBD1	CASSYRGRPYGYTF	TGTGCCAGTAGCTACAGGGGGCGCCCATATGGCTACACCTTC
-	TRBV21-1	TRBJ1-2	-	CASSKEGRASFNYGYTF	TGTGCCAGCAGCAAAGAAGGCAGGGCTTCCTTTAACTATGGCTACACCTTC
-	TRBV5-4	TRBJ2-7	TRBD1	CASSSGVGQGYEQYF	TGTGCCAGCAGCTCGGGAGTGGGACAGGGCTACGAGCAGTACTTC
-	TRBV4-3	TRBJ2-2	-	CASSQDQRHPTGELFF	TGCGCCAGCAGCCAAGATCAGAGACACCCCACCGGGGAGCTGTTTTTT
-	TRBV5-8	TRBJ1-4	TRBD1	CASSLTGGIGEKLFF	TGTGCCAGCAGCTTAACAGGGGGGATCGGTGAAAAACTGTTTTTT
-	TRBV19	TRBJ2-2	-	CASRRTSNTGELFF	TGTGCCAGTAGGCGGACGTCGAACACCGGGGAGCTGTTTTTT
few	TRBV29-1	TRBJ1-2	TRBD1	CSGGQASNYGYTF	TGCAGCGGTGGACAGGCCTCTAACTATGGCTACACCTTC
-	TRBV4-2	TRBJ2-1	-	CASSPPGDTYNEQFF	TGTGCCAGCAGCCCCCCGGGGGACACGTACAATGAGCAGTTCTTC
once	TRBV19	TRBJ2-3	-	CATSEATDTQYF	TGTGCCACCTCCGAGGCCACAGATACGCAGTATTTT
few	TRBV30	TRBJ1-1	-	CAWTRDSGRGTEAFF	TGTGCCTGGACTCGGGACTCCGGACGGGGCACTGAAGCTTTCTTT
-	TRBV28	TRBJ1-5	-	CASSLSGINQPQHF	TGTGCCAGCAGTTTATCAGGCATAAATCAGCCCCAGCATTTT